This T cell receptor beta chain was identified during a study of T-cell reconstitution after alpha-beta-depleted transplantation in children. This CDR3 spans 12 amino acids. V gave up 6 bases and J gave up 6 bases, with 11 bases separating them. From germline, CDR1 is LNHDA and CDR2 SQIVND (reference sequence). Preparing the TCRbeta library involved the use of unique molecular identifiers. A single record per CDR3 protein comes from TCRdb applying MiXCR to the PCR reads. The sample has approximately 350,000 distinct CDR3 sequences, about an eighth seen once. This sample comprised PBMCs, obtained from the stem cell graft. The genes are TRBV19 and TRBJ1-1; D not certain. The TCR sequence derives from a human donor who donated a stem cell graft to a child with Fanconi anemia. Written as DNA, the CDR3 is TGTGCCAGTAGGCTTTCTACAGCTGAAGCTTTCTTT. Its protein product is CASRLSTAEAFF. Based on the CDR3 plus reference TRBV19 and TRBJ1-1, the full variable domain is DGGITQSPKYLFRKEGQNVTLSCEQNLNHDAMYWYRQDPGQGLRLIYYSQIVNDFQKGDIAEGYSVSREKKESFPLTVTSAQKNPTAFYLCASRLSTAEAFFGQGTRLTVV.